The source of this TCR beta chain is a study of blood T cells in healthy people across ages. Study-level background: T cells yielded about one barcoded beta molecule per two cells through template switching. The study's findings and limits: Aged donors had fewer naive CD4+ cells and lower diversity than long-lived donors.

V lost 6 bases to trimming and J lost 7 bases; unmatched junction nucleotides: 5. Germline-derived CDR1 and CDR2 are DFQATT and SNEGSKA (reference sequence). This CDR3 contains 14 residues. The authors ran a second PCR of about 6 to 11 cycles using a sample-barcoded 5' primer and a J-beta primer mix. MiXCR was run by TCRdb on the 5' RACE reads, yielding one entry per CDR3 protein. Of under 1 million distinct CDR3 sequences in the sample, more than 40% were seen once. In its sample, this clonotype was seen many times. Its specificity is not known. The sequenced sample consisted of blood. This clonotype was sampled from a man aged 60 to 69 in good health. V and J are TRBV20-1 and TRBJ2-5; 16 nucleotides align to TRBD2. The CDR3 loop reads CSAPGLAGGGTQYF. As DNA, the CDR3 is TGCAGTGCACCGGGACTAGCGGGGGGGGGGACCCAGTACTTC.